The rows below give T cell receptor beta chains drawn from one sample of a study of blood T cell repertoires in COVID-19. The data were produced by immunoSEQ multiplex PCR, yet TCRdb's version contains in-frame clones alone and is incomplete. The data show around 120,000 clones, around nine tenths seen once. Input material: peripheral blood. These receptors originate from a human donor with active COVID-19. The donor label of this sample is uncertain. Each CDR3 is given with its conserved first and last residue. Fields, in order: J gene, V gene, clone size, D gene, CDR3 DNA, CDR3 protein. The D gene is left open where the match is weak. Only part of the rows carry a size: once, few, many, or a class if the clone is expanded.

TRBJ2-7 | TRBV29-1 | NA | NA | TGCAGCGTTTGGGACACCGGCCGATACGAGCAGTACTTC | CSVWDTGRYEQYF
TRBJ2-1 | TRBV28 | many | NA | TGTGCCAGCACCGCCCAATGGAGCAATGAGCAGTTCTTC | CASTAQWSNEQFF
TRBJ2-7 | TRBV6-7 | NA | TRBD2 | TGTGCCAGCAGCACTCCACAGACTAGCGGGGAGGACGTCGAAGCCTACGAGCAGTACTTC | CASSTPQTSGEDVEAYEQYF
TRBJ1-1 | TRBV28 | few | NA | TGTGCCAGCAGTTTATTGGAGGTCGCTGAAGCTTTCTTT | CASSLLEVAEAFF
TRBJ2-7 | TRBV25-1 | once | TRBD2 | TGTGCCAGCAGTGGGCTAGCGGGGCGCGAGCAGTACTTC | CASSGLAGREQYF
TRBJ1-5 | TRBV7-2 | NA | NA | TGTGCCAGCAGCTTTTTAGGTCGGCAGGTGAATCAGCCCCAGCATTTT | CASSFLGRQVNQPQHF
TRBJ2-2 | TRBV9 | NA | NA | TGTGCCAGCAGCGTAGCTGGGAGCACCGGGGAGCTGTTTTTT | CASSVAGSTGELFF
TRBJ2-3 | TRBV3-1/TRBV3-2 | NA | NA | TGTGCCAGCAGCCCACGACTCGAGGGAACGCAGTATTTT | CASSPRLEGTQYF
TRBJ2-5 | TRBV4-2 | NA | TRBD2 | TGTGCCAGCAGCCCCCGGAGTGGGGGACTAGCGATCAAAGAGACCCAGTACTTC | CASSPRSGGLAIKETQYF
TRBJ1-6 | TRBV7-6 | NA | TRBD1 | TGTGCCAGCAGCTTAAGACAGGGGGATTCACCCCTCCACTTT | CASSLRQGDSPLHF
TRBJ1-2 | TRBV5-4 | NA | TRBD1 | TGTGCCAGCAGCCCAGGGGGCCATGGCTACACCTTC | CASSPGGHGYTF
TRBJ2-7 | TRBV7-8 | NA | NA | TGTGCCAGCAGCTGGGCGGGGAGCTCCTACGAGCAGTACTTC | CASSWAGSSYEQYF
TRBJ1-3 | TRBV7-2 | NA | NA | TGTGCCAGCAGCGGCAGGGGCCTCAGGTCTGGAAACACCATATATTTT | CASSGRGLRSGNTIYF
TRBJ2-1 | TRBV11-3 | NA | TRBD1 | TGTGCCAGCAGCCAGGGACAGACCAACAATGAGCAGTTCTTC | CASSQGQTNNEQFF
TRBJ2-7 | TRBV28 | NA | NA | TGTGCCAGCAGGGGGGGGACAACCCACCCCTACGAGCAGTACTTC | CASRGGTTHPYEQYF
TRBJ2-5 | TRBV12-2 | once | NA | TGTGCAAGTCGCTTAGCGTCTCGACGGGGGGGAGAGACCCAGTACTTC | CASRLASRRGGETQYF
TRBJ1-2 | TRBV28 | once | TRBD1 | TGTGCCAGCAGTTCGGGACAGGGACGTGGCTACACCTTC | CASSSGQGRGYTF
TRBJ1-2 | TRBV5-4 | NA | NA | TGTGCCAGCAGCTCAGGGGCCCTAGGAGGCTACACCTTC | CASSSGALGGYTF
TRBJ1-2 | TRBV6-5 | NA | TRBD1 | TGTGCCAGCAGTTACTCGGGACAGGGTCATGGCTACACCTTC | CASSYSGQGHGYTF
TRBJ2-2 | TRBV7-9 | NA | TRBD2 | TGTGCCAGCAGCTTATACGGGGGGAGCACCGGGGAGCTGTTTTTT | CASSLYGGSTGELFF
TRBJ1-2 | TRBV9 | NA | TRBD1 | TGTGCCAGCAGCGCTACAGGGGCTCGGGGCTATGGCTACACCTTC | CASSATGARGYGYTF
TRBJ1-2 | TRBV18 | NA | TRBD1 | TGTGCCAGCTCACCCGGGACAGGGGGCCGTGGCTACACCTTC | CASSPGTGGRGYTF
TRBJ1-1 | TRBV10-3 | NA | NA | TGTGCCATCAGTGAAGGGGGACGGGGCACTGAAGCTTTCTTT | CAISEGGRGTEAFF
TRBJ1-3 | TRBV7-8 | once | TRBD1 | TGTGCCAGCAGCAGGCCCCGGACAGGGGGCGAAGAAAACACCATATATTTT | CASSRPRTGGEENTIYF
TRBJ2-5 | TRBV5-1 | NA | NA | TGCGCCAGCAGCCCTGGGCAAACAGGGACGGAGACCCAGTACTTC | CASSPGQTGTETQYF
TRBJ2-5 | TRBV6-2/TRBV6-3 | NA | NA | TGTGCCAGCAGTTACCCGGAGACCCAGTACTTC | CASSYPETQYF
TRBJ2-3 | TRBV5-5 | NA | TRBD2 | TGTGCCAGTACCTTGATACTAGCGGGGTCTGGGAGGTCGACGCAGTATTTT | CASTLILAGSGRSTQYF
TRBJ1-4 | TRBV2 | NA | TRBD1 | TGTGCCAGCAGGCAGGGGGCTTCTGAAAAACTGTTTTTT | CASRQGASEKLFF
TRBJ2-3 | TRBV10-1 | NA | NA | TGCGCCAGCAGTGATGGGGGGGCCGGTCTAGATACGCAGTATTTT | CASSDGGAGLDTQYF
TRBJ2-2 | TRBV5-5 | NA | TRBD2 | TGTGCCAGCAGTTCCTACGGGACAGTTAGCGGGGGCCCCACCGGGGAGCTGTTTTTT | CASSSYGTVSGGPTGELFF
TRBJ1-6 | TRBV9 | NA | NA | TGTGCCAGCAGCTTCAGGGACTATAATTCACCCCTCCACTTT | CASSFRDYNSPLHF
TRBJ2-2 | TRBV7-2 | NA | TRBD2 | TGTGCCAGCAGCCCGTCCCTTAGCGGGGGAATCAGGAACACCGGGGAGCTGTTTTTT | CASSPSLSGGIRNTGELFF
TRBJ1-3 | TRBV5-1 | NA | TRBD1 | TGCGCCAGCAGCTTGGAGGGGGCAAGGGGAAACACCATATATTTT | CASSLEGARGNTIYF
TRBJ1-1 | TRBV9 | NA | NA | TGTGCCAGCAGCGTAGCTACAGGGAACACTGAAGCTTTCTTT | CASSVATGNTEAFF
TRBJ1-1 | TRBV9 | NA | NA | TGTGCCAGCAGCACCCAAACTGGGAACACTGAAGCTTTCTTT | CASSTQTGNTEAFF
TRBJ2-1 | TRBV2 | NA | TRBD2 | TGTGCCAGCAGGGCGGGGGGGCTTTACAATGAGCAGTTCTTC | CASRAGGLYNEQFF
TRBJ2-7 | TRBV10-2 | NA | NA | TGCGCCAGCAGTGAGACACGGGGGGCAGCCTACGAGCAGTACTTC | CASSETRGAAYEQYF
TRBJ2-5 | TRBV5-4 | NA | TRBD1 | TGTGCCAGCAGCGACGACAGGGGGCGCCTCGAGACCCAGTACTTC | CASSDDRGRLETQYF
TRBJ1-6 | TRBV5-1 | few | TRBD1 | TGCGCCAGCAGCCCCGGACAGGTTAATTCACCCCTCCACTTT | CASSPGQVNSPLHF
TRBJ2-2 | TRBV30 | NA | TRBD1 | TGTGCCTGGAGCGACAGGGGAGCGGTCACCGGGGAGCTGTTTTTT | CAWSDRGAVTGELFF
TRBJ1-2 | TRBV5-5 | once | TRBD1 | TGTGCCAGCAGCCCCACCGGGACAGGGGCTAACTATGGCTACACCTTC | CASSPTGTGANYGYTF
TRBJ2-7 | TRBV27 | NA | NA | TGTGCCAGCAGTTACCAGGGGGGCGAGCAGTACTTC | CASSYQGGEQYF
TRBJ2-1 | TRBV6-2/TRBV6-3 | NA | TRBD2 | TGTGCCAGCAGTTACGGCGGGGGGGCCAATGAGCAGTTCTTC | CASSYGGGANEQFF
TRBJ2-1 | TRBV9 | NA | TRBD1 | TGTGCCAGCAGCGCTGGACAGGGGTCGAATGAGCAGTTCTTC | CASSAGQGSNEQFF
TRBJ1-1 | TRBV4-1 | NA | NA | TGCGCCAGCAGCCCGGCGGGCAGGGGAGATTACATCATGAACACTGAAGCTTTCTTT | CASSPAGRGDYIMNTEAFF
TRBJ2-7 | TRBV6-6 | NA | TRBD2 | TGTGCCAGCAGTCCTTCGACTAGCCCCTACGAGCAGTACTTC | CASSPSTSPYEQYF
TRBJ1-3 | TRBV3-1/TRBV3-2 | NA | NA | TGTGCCAGCAGCCCCCCCCCAACTGGAAACACCATATATTTT | CASSPPPTGNTIYF
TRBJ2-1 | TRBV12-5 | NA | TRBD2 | TGTGCTAGTGGTTTCCCCGGACTAGCGGGGGGGCAGTTCTTC | CASGFPGLAGGQFF
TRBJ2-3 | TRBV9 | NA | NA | TGTGCCAGCAGCCCCCGTGAGGGATCAGATACGCAGTATTTT | CASSPREGSDTQYF
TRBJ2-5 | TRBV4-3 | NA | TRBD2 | TGCGCCAGCAGCCTGCGGACTAGCGACCCGACCCAGTACTTC | CASSLRTSDPTQYF
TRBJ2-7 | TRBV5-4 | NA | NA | TGTGCCAGCGCCCTGGGTGGGGGAGGATCCTACGAGCAGTACTTC | CASALGGGGSYEQYF
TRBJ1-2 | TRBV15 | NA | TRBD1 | TGTGCCACCAGCAGATATGACAGGGAGGATGGCTACACCTTC | CATSRYDREDGYTF
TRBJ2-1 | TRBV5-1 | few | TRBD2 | TGCGCCAGCAGCGGTAGTTGGGGGGGCTACAATGAGCAGTTCTTC | CASSGSWGGYNEQFF
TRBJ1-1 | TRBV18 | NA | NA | TGTGCCAGCTCACCACCGATCGGTATGAACACTGAAGCTTTCTTT | CASSPPIGMNTEAFF
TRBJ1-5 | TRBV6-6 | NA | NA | TGTGCCAGCAGTCAGGACAGCGCGTATCAGCCCCAGCATTTT | CASSQDSAYQPQHF
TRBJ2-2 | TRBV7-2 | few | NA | TGTGCCAGCAGCTTGGGACTTACCACCGGGGAGCTGTTTTTT | CASSLGLTTGELFF
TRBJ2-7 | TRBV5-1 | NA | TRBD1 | TGCGCCAGCAGCGGACAGGGGGCAGGGGAGCAGTACTTC | CASSGQGAGEQYF
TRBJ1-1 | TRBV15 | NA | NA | TGTGCCACCAGCAGAGATATAGGCAGGTCTCTATCTGAAGCTTTCTTT | CATSRDIGRSLSEAFF
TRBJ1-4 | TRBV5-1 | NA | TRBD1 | TGCGCCAGCAGCTTGGGAAGGGGGCGCGGTGAAAAACTGTTTTTT | CASSLGRGRGEKLFF